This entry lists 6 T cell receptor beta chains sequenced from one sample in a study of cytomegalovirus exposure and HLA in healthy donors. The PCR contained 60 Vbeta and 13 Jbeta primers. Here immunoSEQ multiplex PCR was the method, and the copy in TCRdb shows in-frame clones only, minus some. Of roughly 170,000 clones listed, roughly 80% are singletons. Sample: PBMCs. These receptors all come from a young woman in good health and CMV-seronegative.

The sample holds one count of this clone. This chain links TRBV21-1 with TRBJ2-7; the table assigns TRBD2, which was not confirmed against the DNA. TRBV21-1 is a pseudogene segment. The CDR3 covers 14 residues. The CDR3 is CASRSLAGTYEQYF. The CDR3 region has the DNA TGTGCCAGCAGGTCACTAGCGGGAACCTACGAGCAGTACTTC.

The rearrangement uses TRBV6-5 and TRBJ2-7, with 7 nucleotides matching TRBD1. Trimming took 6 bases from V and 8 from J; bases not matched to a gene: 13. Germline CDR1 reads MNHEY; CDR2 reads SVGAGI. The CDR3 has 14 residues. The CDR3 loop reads CASRTDTGDLQQYF. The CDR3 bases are TGTGCCAGCAGGACCGATACAGGGGACCTACAGCAGTACTTC.

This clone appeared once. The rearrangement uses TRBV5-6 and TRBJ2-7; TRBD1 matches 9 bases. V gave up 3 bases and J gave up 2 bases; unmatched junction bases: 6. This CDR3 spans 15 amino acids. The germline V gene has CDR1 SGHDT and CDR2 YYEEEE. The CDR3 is CASSSGTGKAYEQYF. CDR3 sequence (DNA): TGTGCCAGCAGCTCCGGGACAGGGAAAGCCTACGAGCAGTACTTC.

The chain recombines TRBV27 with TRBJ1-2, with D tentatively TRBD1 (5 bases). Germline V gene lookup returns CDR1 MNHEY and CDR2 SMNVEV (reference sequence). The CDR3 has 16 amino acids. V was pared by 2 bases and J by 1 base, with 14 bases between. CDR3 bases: TGTGCCAGCAGTTTAACCGCCTCCAGGGTTAACTATGGCTACACCTTC. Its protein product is CASSLTASRVNYGYTF.

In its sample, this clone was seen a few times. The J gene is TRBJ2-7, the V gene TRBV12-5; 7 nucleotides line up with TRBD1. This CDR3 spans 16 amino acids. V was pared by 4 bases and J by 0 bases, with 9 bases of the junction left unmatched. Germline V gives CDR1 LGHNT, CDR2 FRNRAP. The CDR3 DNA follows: TGTGCTAGTGGTTCGGCGACAGGGCCCAGCTCCTACGAGCAGTACTTC. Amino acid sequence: CASGSATGPSSYEQYF.

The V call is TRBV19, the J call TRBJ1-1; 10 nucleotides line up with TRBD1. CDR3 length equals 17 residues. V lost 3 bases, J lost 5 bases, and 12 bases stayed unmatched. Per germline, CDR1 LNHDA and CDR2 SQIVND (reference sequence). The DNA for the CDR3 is TGTGCCAGTAGTATTGAACCGGGACAGGGGCCGAGGACTGAAGCTTTCTTT. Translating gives CASSIEPGQGPRTEAFF. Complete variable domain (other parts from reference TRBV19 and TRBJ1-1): DGGITQSPKYLFRKEGQNVTLSCEQNLNHDAMYWYRQDPGQGLRLIYYSQIVNDFQKGDIAEGYSVSREKKESFPLTVTSAQKNPTAFYLCASSIEPGQGPRTEAFFGQGTRLTVV.